A single sample gave rise to the 30 T cell receptor beta chains below, sequenced in a study of blood T cell repertoires in COVID-19 (TCRdb year 2020). Libraries were made using the immunoSEQ multiplex PCR assay. TCRdb limited this immuneACCESS table to in-frame rearrangements with V and J called. A share of clones is missing; checked studies link under half to unresolved V genes, and the rest is unexplained. This sample comprises some 180,000 clones, 75% to 90% of them detected only once. Together, the top ten hold 6.5% to 8.5% of the sample. The sequencing input was peripheral blood. All receptors derive from a man between 40 and 49 years old with acute or convalescent COVID-19.

The J gene is TRBJ2-1, the V gene TRBV4-3; weak D call: TRBD1 (6 bases). Germline lookup yields CDR1 LGHNA and CDR2 YSLEER. Trimming took off 0 bases at V and 3 bases at J, with 15 bases between the two ends. The CDR3 consists of 17 residues. CDR3 amino acids: CASSQELVGTSYNEQFF. CDR3 nucleotide sequence: TGCGCCAGCAGCCAAGAATTAGTGGGGACAAGCTACAATGAGCAGTTCTTC.

V is TRBV7-2 and J is TRBJ1-4, with 7 bases that match TRBD1. The CDR3 sequence is 16 residues long. The junction had 9 bases not matched to a gene; V was cut back by 0 bases and J by 8 bases. CDR1 SGHTA and CDR2 FQGNSA come from the germline V gene. CDR3 bases: TGTGCCAGCAGCTTAGCGTTAACGCGGACAGGAGAAAAACTGTTTTTT. Translation: CASSLALTRTGEKLFF.

Comment on this clone: Distinct nucleotide sequences in the sample also encode this CDR3. V and J are TRBV19 and TRBJ2-1; D is ambiguous. The V gene lost 2 bases and the J gene lost 4 bases, with 3 bases spanning the gap. CDR3 length equals 12 residues. Germline loops: CDR1 LNHDA, CDR2 SQIVND (reference sequence). The CDR3 region has the DNA TGTGCCAGTAGTATACAGTACAATGAGCAGTTCTTC. Translated: CASSIQYNEQFF. Complete variable domain (other parts from reference TRBV19 and TRBJ2-1): DGGITQSPKYLFRKEGQNVTLSCEQNLNHDAMYWYRQDPGQGLRLIYYSQIVNDFQKGDIAEGYSVSREKKESFPLTVTSAQKNPTAFYLCASSIQYNEQFFGPGTRLTVL.

The V and J genes are TRBV5-1 and TRBJ2-7; the match to TRBD1 covers 7 bases. CDR1 is SGHRS and CDR2 is YFSETQ in the germline V gene. The length of the CDR3 is 15 residues. Losses at the gene ends were 4 bases for V and 2 bases for J; bases not matched to a gene: 9. The CDR3 spells CASSIDRAVTYEQYF. The CDR3 nucleotides read TGCGCCAGCAGCATCGACAGGGCTGTAACCTACGAGCAGTACTTC.

This clone was detected once. DNA for the CDR3: TGTGCCAGCAGTGACTCGGTCGGGGACAATGAGCAGTTCTTC. Translated, it gives CASSDSVGDNEQFF. The V gene is TRBV25-1, the J gene TRBJ2-1; D possibly corresponds to TRBD2 (5 bases). V was clipped by 3 bases and J by 5 bases, with 11 bases between them. The CDR3 is 14 amino acids. The germline gives CDR1 MGHDK, CDR2 SYGVNS.

This chain joins TRBV19 and TRBJ2-7, with 8 bases identical to TRBD1. This CDR3 is built from 14 residues. V gave up 4 bases and J gave up 5 bases; unmatched junction bases: 7. CDR1 and CDR2 from the germline V gene are LNHDA and SQIVND (reference sequence). CDR3 bases: TGTGCCAGTAGTACGACGCCAGGGGGCGACGAGCAGTACTTC. This gives the protein CASSTTPGGDEQYF.

This clone was detected a few times. The V call is TRBV6-5, the J call TRBJ1-6; perhaps TRBD1 as D (6 bases). The CDR3 consists of 13 residues. CDR1 MNHEY and CDR2 SVGAGI come from the germline V gene. Trimming pared 6 bases from V and 10 bases from J, leaving 13 bases between. The CDR3 nucleotides are TGTGCCAGCAGCTGGGACACTCCGTCACCCCTCCACTTT. This encodes CASSWDTPSPLHF.

The chain has TRBV7-2 and TRBJ2-2; 9 positions agree with TRBD2. Germline V gene lookup returns CDR1 SGHTA and CDR2 FQGNSA. The V and J ends lost 1 base and 5 bases, in that order; junction bases with no gene match: 2. The CDR3 length is 15 residues. CDR3 DNA sequence: TGTGCCAGCAGCTTAGTAGCGGGGGATACCGGGGAGCTGTTTTTT. Protein sequence: CASSLVAGDTGELFF.

This clone showed up just a few times. This chain links TRBV27 with TRBJ2-3, with D perhaps TRBD2 (5 bases). The CDR3 length is 15 residues. Germline V gene lookup returns CDR1 MNHEY and CDR2 SMNVEV (reference sequence). V shed 1 base and J shed 0 bases, with 8 bases lying between them. CDR3 bases: TGTGCCAGCAGTTTATTGTCGGGGAGCACAGATACGCAGTATTTT. This codes for CASSLLSGSTDTQYF.

V gene TRBV10-2 combines with J gene TRBJ2-7; perhaps TRBD2 as D (6 bases). The germline V gene encodes CDR1 WSHSY and CDR2 SAAADI. The V and J ends lost 6 bases and 4 bases respectively, with 16 bases between them. The CDR3 sequence is 14 residues long. Here the CDR3 reads CASREGRRGYEQYF. The CDR3 nucleotides read TGCGCCAGCAGGGAGGGACGGCGAGGGTACGAGCAGTACTTC.

The rearrangement joins TRBV13 to TRBJ1-3, with TRBD1 identical over 7 bases. The CDR3 sequence is 15 residues long. In germline, CDR1 is PRHDT, CDR2 FYEKMQ (reference sequence). Unmatched junction bases numbered 4, after V lost 5 bases and J lost 0 bases. The CDR3 spells CASSLGQASGNTIYF. Here the CDR3 DNA reads TGTGCCAGCAGCCTCGGACAGGCCTCTGGAAACACCATATATTTT.

This clone was counted once. The chain joins TRBV4-3 to TRBJ1-1; no clear D gene. Germline V lookup: CDR1 LGHNA, CDR2 YSLEER. The CDR3 spans 14 residues. Trimming removed 6 bases from V and 0 bases from J, with 11 bases in between. The CDR3 DNA sequence: TGCGCCAGCAGTCCGACGGGGATGAACACTGAAGCTTTCTTT. Amino acids: CASSPTGMNTEAFF.

The J gene is TRBJ2-7, the V gene TRBV27; TRBD1 is a possible D gene (5 bases). V was pared by 4 bases and J by 0 bases, with 13 bases between. The CDR3 is 15 amino acids. Germline CDR1 MNHEY, CDR2 SMNVEV (reference sequence). The CDR3 bases are TGTGCCAGCAGTTCCGGGCAGGGAAGCTCCTACGAGCAGTACTTC. This codes for CASSSGQGSSYEQYF.

The genes are TRBV2 and TRBJ1-2, with 7 bases identical to TRBD1. This CDR3 comprises 14 residues. Trimming took 3 bases from V and 6 from J; bases not matched to a gene: 7. CDR1 and CDR2 from the germline V gene are SNHLY and FYNNEI. CDR3 bases: TGTGCCAGCAGTGAGGGACAGCCGGTCGATGGCTACACCTTC. It specifies CASSEGQPVDGYTF.

The chain couples TRBV10-3 to TRBJ2-3, with D perhaps TRBD2 (6 bases). The germline V and J ends were trimmed by 0 bases and 2 bases, with 9 bases remaining between them. The CDR3 runs to 15 residues. Per germline, CDR1 ENHRY and CDR2 SYGVKD. DNA of the CDR3: TGTGCCATCAGTGAGTCAGGGGAGGTCACAGATACGCAGTATTTT. Residues: CAISESGEVTDTQYF.

This chain links TRBV28 with TRBJ2-3, with 9 bases fitting TRBD1. The CDR3 covers 12 residues. Germline lookup yields CDR1 MDHEN and CDR2 SYDVKM. Germline trimming cut 5 bases from V and 6 bases from J; bases unmatched to any gene: 0. The CDR3 coding sequence is TGTGCCAGCAGTGACAGGGGGGATACGCAGTATTTT. Translation gives CASSDRGDTQYF.

J is TRBJ2-6 and V is TRBV7-3, with TRBD2 as a possible D gene (7 bases). V shed 5 bases and J shed 0 bases, with 14 bases lying between them. Germline CDR1 and CDR2: SGHTA and FQGTGA. CDR3 length: 17 residues. In nucleotides, the CDR3 is TGTGCCAGCAGCCAAAGGGGGGGACCCTCTGGGGCCAACGTCCTGACTTTC. Translating gives CASSQRGGPSGANVLTF.

The CDR3 region is CASSPRTGTYYGGYTF. Written as DNA, the CDR3 is TGTGCCAGCAGCCCCCGGACAGGGACCTATTATGGTGGCTACACCTTC. The chain carries TRBV4-2 and TRBJ1-2, with TRBD1 matching 8 bases. J was trimmed by 7 bases and V by 4 bases; bases with no gene match: 14. Looked up from germline, CDR1 is LGHNA and CDR2 is YNFKEQ. CDR3 length: 16 amino acids.

This chain uses TRBV18 with TRBJ2-7; weak D call: TRBD2 (7 bases). Germline V gene lookup returns CDR1 KGHSH and CDR2 LQKENI. V was cut by 0 bases and J by 1 base, with 16 bases left in between. The CDR3 is made up of 17 amino acids. The CDR3 DNA follows: TGTGCCAGCTCACCACCGGAGGGGGAGGGGAGATCCTACGAGCAGTACTTC. Translating gives CASSPPEGEGRSYEQYF.

The rearrangement uses TRBV4-3 and TRBJ2-7; 9 positions agree with TRBD2. J was trimmed by 0 bases and V by 3 bases; bases with no gene match: 12. Germline loops: CDR1 LGHNA, CDR2 YSLEER. The length of the CDR3 is 18 residues. The CDR3 region has the DNA TGCGCCAGCAGCCATCTTGAGGGGGCGGGGGGGATCTCCTACGAGCAGTACTTC. Its protein is CASSHLEGAGGISYEQYF.

The chain carries TRBV11-2 and TRBJ1-1; D uncertain. The ends were cut back, 5 bases at V and 4 bases at J, with 5 bases in the middle. This CDR3 contains 11 residues. The V gene's germline CDR1 is SGHAT and CDR2 FQNNGV. CDR3 sequence: CASSGGTEAFF. CDR3 DNA sequence: TGTGCCAGCAGCGGCGGCACTGAAGCTTTCTTT. Combining the CDR3 with reference TRBV11-2 and TRBJ1-1 gives the whole variable domain EAGVAQSPRYKIIEKRQSVAFWCNPISGHATLYWYQQILGQGPKLLIQFQNNGVVDDSQLPKDRFSAERLKGVDSTLKIQPAKLEDSAVYLCASSGGTEAFFGQGTRLTVV.

The chain couples TRBV14 to TRBJ1-1; 7 nucleotides line up with TRBD1. The length of the CDR3 is 13 residues. Germline values: CDR1 SGHDN, CDR2 FVKESK. V was pared by 2 bases and J by 5 bases, with 2 bases of the junction left unmatched. The CDR3 DNA follows: TGTGCCAGCAGCCAAATGACAGGGACTGAAGCTTTCTTT. Amino acids: CASSQMTGTEAFF.

V usage is TRBV5-1 and J usage is TRBJ1-5, with 8 bases fitting TRBD1. Germline lookup yields CDR1 SGHRS and CDR2 YFSETQ. The CDR3 consists of 15 residues. V was clipped by 4 bases and J by 9 bases; unmatched bases: 12. The DNA of the CDR3 is TGCGCCAGCAGCGGGGGCGACAGGGGAGGCGGGCCCCAGCATTTT. It yields the protein CASSGGDRGGGPQHF. Full variable domain (rest looked up from reference TRBV5-1 and TRBJ1-5): KAGVTQTPRYLIKTRGQQVTLSCSPISGHRSVSWYQQTPGQGLQFLFEYFSETQRNKGNFPGRFSGRQFSNSRSEMNVSTLELGDSALYLCASSGGDRGGGPQHFGDGTRLSIL.

This rearrangement joins TRBV28 to TRBJ1-2; 9 nucleotides line up with TRBD1. This CDR3 is 15 amino acids long. CDR1 is MDHEN and CDR2 is SYDVKM in the germline V gene. V shed 6 bases and J 5 bases; nucleotides not matched to a gene: 10. The CDR3 DNA is TGTGCCAGCAGGATCCCCGGGACAGGGACTTATGGCTACACCTTC. Amino acids: CASRIPGTGTYGYTF.

V usage is TRBV10-1 and J usage is TRBJ1-1, with D uncertain. Deletions cut 3 bases from V and 4 bases from J, with 18 bases between. The CDR3 spans 16 residues. Germline CDR1 reads WNHNN; CDR2 reads SYGVQD (reference sequence). The CDR3 region has the DNA TGCGCCAGCAGTGACCCACGGGGAACGAGGGCCACTGAAGCTTTCTTT. Translated, it gives CASSDPRGTRATEAFF.

The chain links TRBV3-1 (or the pseudogene TRBV3-2) to TRBJ1-2; the D is unclear. Trimming took off 6 bases at V and 4 bases at J, with 6 bases between the two ends. Germline assignment: CDR1 LGHDT and CDR2 YNNKEL (reference sequence). This CDR3 region has 11 residues. The CDR3 here is CASSFSYGYTF. The CDR3 DNA is TGTGCCAGCAGTTTCAGCTATGGCTACACCTTC.

V gene TRBV5-4 combines with J gene TRBJ1-2; 8 bases line up with TRBD1. V lost 4 bases to trimming and J lost 8 bases; unmatched junction nucleotides: 13. CDR1 SGHNT and CDR2 YYREEE come from the germline V gene (reference sequence). This CDR3 spans 15 amino acids. CDR3 coding DNA: TGTGCCAGCAGCGCGTGGACAGGGAGTACCCGGGGCTACACCTTC. Translating gives CASSAWTGSTRGYTF.

V gene TRBV5-1 combines with J gene TRBJ2-2; 7 bases agree with TRBD1. The V segment lost 4 bases and the J segment 1 base; nucleotides outside the gene matches: 4. CDR3 length: 15 residues. From germline, CDR1 is SGHRS and CDR2 YFSETQ. The chain's CDR3 is CASSQGQLNTGELFF. In DNA, the CDR3 is TGCGCCAGCAGCCAGGGACAGCTGAACACCGGGGAGCTGTTTTTT.

The chain recombines TRBV5-1 with TRBJ1-2, with TRBD1 identical over 7 bases. The V segment lost 2 bases and the J segment 3 bases; nucleotides outside the gene matches: 7. This CDR3 is built from 15 residues. The germline V gene encodes CDR1 SGHRS and CDR2 YFSETQ. CDR3 nucleotide sequence: TGCGCCAGCAGCTTCCTTGAGGGGGCGGACTATGGCTACACCTTC. Translating gives CASSFLEGADYGYTF.

The V gene is TRBV6-1, the J gene TRBJ1-5, with D possibly matching TRBD1 (6 bases). The germline V gene encodes CDR1 MNHNS and CDR2 SASEGT. V was cut by 2 bases and J by 5 bases, with 10 bases left in between. CDR3 length equals 14 residues. The CDR3 DNA reads TGTGCCAGCAGTGAAATGGCAGGGGATCAGCCCCAGCATTTT. It encodes CASSEMAGDQPQHF.